This TCR beta chain was sequenced in a study of yellow fever vaccine responses in identical twins. Broader study findings: Twins' vaccine T cell response reportedly seemed partly convergent, partly personalized.

On this clonotype: Its antigen is undetermined.

One entry per CDR3 protein, called by TCRdb with MiXCR from the RT-PCR reads. Here the sample spans 4,000 to 5,000 distinct CDR3 sequences, around 85% being singletons. Trimming removed 0 bases from V and 1 base from J, with 16 bases in between. The CDR3 sequence is 19 residues long. Germline V gene lookup returns CDR1 LGHNA and CDR2 YSLEER. The chain is built from TRBV4-3 and TRBJ2-6; a weak D match, TRBD2 (5 bases). The sequencing used T cells from blood (PBMCs), unsorted or a sorted subset (not recorded which), collected before or after yellow fever vaccination (not recorded which). This receptor was identified in a woman under 30 who received the yellow fever vaccine. The chain's CDR3 is CASSQELPGKGSGANVLTF. CDR3 bases: TGCGCCAGCAGCCAAGAGCTACCGGGGAAAGGATCTGGGGCCAACGTCCTGACTTTC.